The T cell receptor (beta chain) under discussion was sequenced for a study of cytomegalovirus exposure and HLA in healthy donors (TCRdb year 2017). A note on the overall study: According to an earlier analysis of several hundred of the donors, 150 million to 200 million T cells yielded approximately 120 million unique TCR beta sequences and about 300 Gb of sequence data. Around 320 gigabases of sequencing data and 80 million or so unique TCR sequences were included in an early release covering 550 to 650 HLA-typed donors. The genetic ancestry cluster associated with self-reported Caucasian donors included 80% to 90% of the 300 to 400 genotyped donors. The aim of the study was to test whether cataloging public T cell receptors could identify signatures of past pathogen exposure. Using immunosequencing, the study profiled T cell repertoires from 666 subjects and related those repertoires to cytomegalovirus serostatus. In addition to the first cohort of hundreds of subjects, a separate validation cohort of about 120 different subjects was used. To predict cytomegalovirus infection status, the study combined high-throughput TCR immunosequencing, statistical association of individual TCRs with disease status, and machine learning. To study patterns of TCR occurrence, a later analysis re-analyzed previously published TCR beta repertoires from several hundred donors and added high-resolution HLA genotyping. Rather than using new phenotypic data, the later analysis identified candidate immune exposures from TCR beta sequences and from how often those sequences occurred across donors. To decide whether each TCR beta V gene segment behaved as functional or pseudogenic, an earlier analysis of some 600 of the donors relied on high-throughput TCR beta sequencing. Donor age, sex, ethnicity and CMV serostatus were compiled alongside the repertoire data. Genome-wide SNP genotypes for about 60% of the roughly 670 donors were used in a later genetic analysis, which treated that subset as a discovery cohort. All discovery cohort repertoires had been generated on a single sequencing platform. Both class I and class II loci were covered by HLA typing, at four-digit resolution. The number of donors typed differed by locus, with about 629-630 for A, B, C, DRB1 and DQB1, roughly 520 for DQA1, 600 to 610 for DPA1, and some 470 for DPB1. Because of strong linkage in the cohort, four to six DR-DQ haplotypes were treated as single units for association and clustering. Across around 400 genotyped donors of the cohort, an average of roughly 230,000 unique TCR beta nucleotide sequences per donor were sequenced, and roughly a sixth of those sequences were non-productive.

Its CDR3 holds 13 amino acids, cysteine through phenylalanine. The read is trimmed to its CDR3 DNA, 39 bases read in frame from base 1. Germline trimming: 6 bases from V, 7 bases from J; junction bases outside gene matches: 3. Sequences SGDLS (CDR1) and YYNGEE (CDR2) are obtained from the germline V gene. General findings and caveats noted by the study authors: A later analysis reported that several top co-occurrence clusters appeared linked to parvovirus B19, influenza, CMV and Epstein-Barr virus. Sequencing depth was assumed to be roughly uniform across donors in the presence/absence analyses, though that assumption may not hold. The authors suggested that the approach could potentially be extended to other disease states and immunological phenotypes. Correlated functional status among segregating V segments might be attributable to linkage disequilibrium, but an unknown experimental factor could not be ruled out. In a later analysis, about 17,000 TCR beta sequences were associated with specific HLA alleles at a false discovery rate of 0.05. This cohort had only TCR beta chains sequenced, and the lack of alpha or paired-chain data limited which features could be detected. Because the 87-base-pair reads could not distinguish some IMGT-functional V segments, including TRBV6-2 and TRBV6-3, those segments were excluded. The study listed approximately 150 TCR beta chains as associated with cytomegalovirus. An association between a missense DCLRE1C variant and V-gene and J-gene trimming of TCR beta chains was found in a later genetic analysis and replicated in an independent cohort. A later genetic analysis reported fewer N-insertions in productive TCRs among donors in an Asian-associated ancestry cluster than the roughly 720-donor mean. A cluster of highly shared sequence variants was judged likely to represent a technical artifact of the sequencing pipeline. About 17 rarely observed V segments, including chromosome 9 orphons, were excluded from the earlier analysis of approximately 500 of the donors because counts were too low. In an earlier analysis of 450 to 750 of the donors, most TCR beta V segments appeared in productive rearrangements about 87% or about 30% of the time, broadly matching IMGT annotations. Most TCR sequences were seen in very few donors, while some public TCRs were found in many individuals. A further reported finding was that TCR beta sequences accurately predicted the HLA-A and HLA-B alleles for most subjects in the first cohort. HLA typing was unavailable for some donors at each locus, so association tests used only the typed subset. In a later analysis, HLA-associated TCR beta chains were found to be more clonally expanded and to have lower generation probabilities than equally common non-associated chains. In both the original and validation cohorts, the classifier was reported to diagnose cytomegalovirus status with high specificity and sensitivity. According to a later analysis, most CMV-associated TCR beta chains appeared to be HLA-restricted, and the HLA associations seemed to be driven largely by CMV exposure. Strong co-occurrence of HLA alleles, especially DR and DQ, made assigning TCR associations to individual alleles difficult. A few of the identified cytomegalovirus-associated TCR beta chains were confirmed in vitro to be specific for cytomegalovirus antigens. Immune exposure information for the cohort was limited to CMV serostatus. In a later analysis, TCR association rates were found to vary across HLA loci, with the most associated TCRs seen for DRB1 alleles and the fewest for HLA-C alleles.

The library was produced with the immunoSEQ multiplex PCR assay. The multiplex PCR relied on a mix of 60 forward primers for TCR Vbeta segments and 13 reverse primers for TCR Jbeta segments. The CDR3 region of rearranged TCR beta genes was amplified from genomic DNA with a multiplex PCR assay. The amplified TCR beta libraries were sequenced on the Illumina HiSeq System as 87-base-pair reads. Per the original workflow: A later analysis counted approximately 74 million unique TCR beta chains across the 666 repertoires, and roughly 11 million of these chains were shared by at least two donors. Raw reads were error-corrected and collapsed into unique sequences by a nearest-neighbor algorithm in which closely related sequences were merged to remove PCR and sequencing errors. To assign V, D and J gene segments, CDR3 sequences were aligned to IMGT reference sequences. Each retained sequence needed at least a six-nucleotide match to both a V gene segment and a J gene segment. A rearrangement was called productive if the CDR3 had no stop codons and remained in frame with V and J, and every other rearrangement was called non-productive. Following IMGT convention, CDR3 was defined as the stretch from the second conserved V-encoded cysteine up to the conserved J-encoded phenylalanine. In an earlier analysis of approximately 500 of the donors, sequences lacking an unambiguous match to a single V gene segment were excluded. In an earlier analysis of about 590 of the donors, a V segment was called functional when productive rearrangements were above 56.7%, and segregating when the standard deviation between donors exceeded 5%. A statistical classification framework was built for diagnosing cytomegalovirus status from the catalog of TCR beta chain sequences. In a later analysis, TCR nucleotide sequences were compared against IMGT/GENE-DB human TR gene sequences so that V and J genes could be assigned. The TCRdist pipeline was used in a later analysis to assign CDR3 sequences and most-parsimonious VDJ recombination scenarios. In a later analysis, every TCR beta chain was defined by the combination of its CDR3 amino acid sequence and its V-gene family, and reads without a unique V-gene family were dropped. As a way to deal with suspected cross-contamination and a sequencing artifact, a later analysis dropped more than 500 nucleotide sequences that were highly shared and had low generation probability. In a later analysis, a clonal expansion index was calculated for each public chain from normalized within-repertoire ranks of inferred template counts. In a later analysis, generation probabilities were computed using a VDJ recombination model fitted to out-of-frame rearrangements, and the results were checked against IGoR. In a later analysis, TCR-TCR, TCR-HLA and TCR-CMV co-occurrence was scored with hypergeometric tests, and a repertoire-size bias correction was applied to TCR pairs. In a later analysis, false discovery rates were estimated by permuting HLA or CMV assignments 20 times. In a later analysis, co-occurring TCRs were grouped using DBSCAN, and TCRdist sequence similarity was added for clustering within HLA-allele-positive subsets. Repertoires with fewer than 30,000 or more than 120,000 public chains were left out of co-occurrence clustering, as were four to six repertoires with anomalous nucleotide sharing. Held by TCRdb, this immuneACCESS table contains in-frame sequences only and omits some clones. Under half of the omission traces to an unresolved V gene where checked; the cause of the rest is unknown. For V, J and clone size, that table is used; D and trimming come from the DNA. This sample holds 100,000 to 120,000 clones; around three quarters were observed only once. The ten largest clones represent roughly 1.2% of the sample.

In total, around 600 healthy bone marrow donors made up the cohort. At the time of sampling, every cohort member was nominally healthy, though immune exposures that went unrecorded were likely present. The donor was CMV seronegative and was included in the group of a few hundred seronegative cohort members. Every donor gave a peripheral blood sample, and the peripheral blood mononuclear cells from that sample were used for TCR beta sequencing. Genomic DNA extraction from the blood cell samples was performed with the Qiagen DNeasy Blood Extraction Kit. Notes on this clone: Its antigen is still unknown. Per-base quality was not reported, and no clone a single base away is much larger than it.

The sequenced sample consisted of PBMCs. The chain couples TRBV9 to TRBJ2-2; 10 central bases correspond to TRBD2. The source of this sequence is a woman in her 30s in good health and CMV-seronegative. The CDR3 region reads CASTAGGIGELFF. DNA sequence: TGTGCCAGCACAGCGGGGGGGATCGGGGAGCTGTTTTTT.